This T cell receptor beta chain was retrieved from a study of cytotoxic CD8 clonotypes in ibrutinib-treated CLL. The wider study: Across the patients, around 10 were relapsed/refractory, roughly 16 treatment-naive and 17 to 18 IGHV unmutated. By median roughly 72 months, 12 had progressed and roughly 15 stayed remitted; responses had been 2 complete and some 24 partial.

Germline V gene sequence: CDR1 SGHVS, CDR2 FNYEAQ. Trimming cost V 5 bases and J 2 bases, with 11 bases left between them. The CDR3 is made up of 14 amino acids. Of note for this clone: Antigen unknown.

Broader study findings: Researchers report that baseline clonality outpaced age-matched healthy donors and tracked circulating CD8+ T-cell counts.

Using immunoSEQ multiplex PCR, the repertoire was profiled, and TCRdb retains in-frame clones only, with some absent. This table has a few hundred thousand clones, about 77% appearing once. The chain is built from TRBV7-6 and TRBJ2-3; D call uncertain. Source: PBMCs, taken before ibrutinib treatment. The receptor was derived from a human donor with chronic lymphocytic leukemia. CDR3 sequence reads: CASSRMGYTDTQYF. The CDR3 region has the DNA TGTGCCAGCAGCCGAATGGGCTACACAGATACGCAGTATTTT.